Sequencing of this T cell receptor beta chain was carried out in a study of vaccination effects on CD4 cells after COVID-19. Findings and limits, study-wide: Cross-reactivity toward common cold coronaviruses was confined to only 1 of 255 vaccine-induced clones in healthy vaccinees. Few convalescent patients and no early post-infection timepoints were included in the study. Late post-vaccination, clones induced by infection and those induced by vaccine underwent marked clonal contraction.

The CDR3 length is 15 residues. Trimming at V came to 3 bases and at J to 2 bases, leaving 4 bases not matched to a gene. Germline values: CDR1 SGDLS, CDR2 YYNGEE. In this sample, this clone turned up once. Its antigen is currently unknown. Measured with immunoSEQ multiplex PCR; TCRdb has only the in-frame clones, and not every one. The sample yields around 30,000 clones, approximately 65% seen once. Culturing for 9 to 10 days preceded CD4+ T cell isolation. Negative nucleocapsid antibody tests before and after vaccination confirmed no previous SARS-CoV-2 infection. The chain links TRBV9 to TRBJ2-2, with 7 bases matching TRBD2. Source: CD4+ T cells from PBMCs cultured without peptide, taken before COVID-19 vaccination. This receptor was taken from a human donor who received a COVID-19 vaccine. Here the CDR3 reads CASSASSGNTGELFF. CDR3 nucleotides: TGTGCCAGCAGCGCCTCTAGCGGAAACACCGGGGAGCTGTTTTTT.